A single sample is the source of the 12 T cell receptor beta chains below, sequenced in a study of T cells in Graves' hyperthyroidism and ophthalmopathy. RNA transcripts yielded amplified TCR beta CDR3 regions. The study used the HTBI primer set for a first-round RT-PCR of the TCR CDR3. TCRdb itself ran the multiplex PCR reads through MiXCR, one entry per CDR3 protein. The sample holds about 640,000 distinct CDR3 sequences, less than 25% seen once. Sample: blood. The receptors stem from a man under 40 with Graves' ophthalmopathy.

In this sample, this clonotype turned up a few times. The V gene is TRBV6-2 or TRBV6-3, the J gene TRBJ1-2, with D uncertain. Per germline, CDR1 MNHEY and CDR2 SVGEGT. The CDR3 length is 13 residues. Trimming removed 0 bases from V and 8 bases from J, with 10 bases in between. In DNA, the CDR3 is TGTGCCAGCAGTTACTCTCCCGGTCGGGGCTACACCTTC. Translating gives CASSYSPGRGYTF.

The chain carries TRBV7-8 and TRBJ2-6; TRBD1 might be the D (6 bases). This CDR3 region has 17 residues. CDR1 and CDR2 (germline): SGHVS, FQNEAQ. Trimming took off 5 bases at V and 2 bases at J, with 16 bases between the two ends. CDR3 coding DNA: TGTGCCAGCAGCCTACTCCACCGGACAGCTGGGGCCAACGTCCTGACTTTC. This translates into CASSLLHRTAGANVLTF.

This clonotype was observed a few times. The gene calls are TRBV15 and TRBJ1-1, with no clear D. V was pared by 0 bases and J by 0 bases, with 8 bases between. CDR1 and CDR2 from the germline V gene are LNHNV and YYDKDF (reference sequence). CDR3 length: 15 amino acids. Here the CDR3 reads CATSRDGSLNTEAFF. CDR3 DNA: TGTGCCACCAGCAGAGATGGCAGTCTGAACACTGAAGCTTTCTTT.

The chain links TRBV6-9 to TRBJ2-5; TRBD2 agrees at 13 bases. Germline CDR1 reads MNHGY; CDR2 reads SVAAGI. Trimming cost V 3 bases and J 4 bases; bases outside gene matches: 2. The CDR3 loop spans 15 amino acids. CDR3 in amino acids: CASSYTSGRVETQYF. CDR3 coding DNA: TGTGCCAGCAGTTACACTAGCGGGAGGGTAGAGACCCAGTACTTC.

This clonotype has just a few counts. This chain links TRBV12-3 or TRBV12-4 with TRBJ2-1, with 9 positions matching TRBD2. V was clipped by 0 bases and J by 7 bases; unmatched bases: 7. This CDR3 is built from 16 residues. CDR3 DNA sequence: TGTGCCAGCAGTTTAGCGATAGCGGGAGTGAAGAATGAGCAGTTCTTC. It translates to CASSLAIAGVKNEQFF.

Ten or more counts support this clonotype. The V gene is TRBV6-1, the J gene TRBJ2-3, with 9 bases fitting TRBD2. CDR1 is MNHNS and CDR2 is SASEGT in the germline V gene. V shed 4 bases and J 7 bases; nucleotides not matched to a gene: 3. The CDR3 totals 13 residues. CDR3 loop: CASSGTSDYTQYF. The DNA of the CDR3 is TGTGCCAGCAGTGGGACTAGCGATTATACGCAGTATTTT.

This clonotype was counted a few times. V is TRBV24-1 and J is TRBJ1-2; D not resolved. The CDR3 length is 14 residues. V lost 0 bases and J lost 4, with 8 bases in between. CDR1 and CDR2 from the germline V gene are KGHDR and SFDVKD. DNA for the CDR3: TGTGCCACCAGTGATTTGCAACGGACCTATGGCTACACCTTC. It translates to CATSDLQRTYGYTF.

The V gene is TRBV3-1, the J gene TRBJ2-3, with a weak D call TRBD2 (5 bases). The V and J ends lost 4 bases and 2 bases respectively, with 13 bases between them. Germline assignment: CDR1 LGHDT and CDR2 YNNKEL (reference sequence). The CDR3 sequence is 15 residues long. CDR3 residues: CASSPPKAATDTQYF. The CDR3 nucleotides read TGTGCCAGCAGCCCCCCAAAAGCGGCCACAGATACGCAGTATTTT.

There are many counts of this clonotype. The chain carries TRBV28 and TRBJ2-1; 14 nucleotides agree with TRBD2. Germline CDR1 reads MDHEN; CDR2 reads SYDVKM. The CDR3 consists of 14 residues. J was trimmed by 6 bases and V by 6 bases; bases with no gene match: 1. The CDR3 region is CASRGLAGVNEQFF. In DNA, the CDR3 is TGTGCCAGCAGGGGACTAGCGGGAGTCAATGAGCAGTTCTTC. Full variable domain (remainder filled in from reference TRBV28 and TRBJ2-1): DVKVTQSSRYLVKRTGEKVFLECVQDMDHENMFWYRQDPGLGLRLIYFSYDVKMKEKGDIPEGYSVSREKKERFSLILESASTNQTSMYLCASRGLAGVNEQFFGPGTRLTVL.

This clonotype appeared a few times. This CDR3 reads CASSGLGQGAQGYTF. In nucleotides, the CDR3 is TGTGCCAGCAGCGGGTTGGGACAGGGGGCGCAAGGCTACACCTTC. The chain is built from TRBV7-2 and TRBJ1-2; TRBD1 matches 12 bases. The CDR3 runs to 15 residues. V shed 5 bases, J shed 8 bases, and the junction held 9 bases outside the gene matches. Germline V gene lookup returns CDR1 SGHTA and CDR2 FQGNSA.

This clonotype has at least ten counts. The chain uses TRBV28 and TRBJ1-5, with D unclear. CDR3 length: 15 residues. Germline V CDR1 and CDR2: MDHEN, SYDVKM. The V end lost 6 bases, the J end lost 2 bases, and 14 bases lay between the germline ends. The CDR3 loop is CASRPMAKGNQPQHF. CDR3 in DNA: TGTGCCAGCAGGCCCATGGCGAAAGGCAATCAGCCCCAGCATTTT.

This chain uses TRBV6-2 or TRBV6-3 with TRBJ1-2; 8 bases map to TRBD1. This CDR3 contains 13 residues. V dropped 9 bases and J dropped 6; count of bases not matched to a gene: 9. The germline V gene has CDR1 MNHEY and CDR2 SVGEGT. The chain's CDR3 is CARTGDGRDGYTF. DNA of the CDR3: TGTGCCAGGACAGGGGATGGACGGGATGGCTACACCTTC.